Sequencing of this T cell receptor beta chain was carried out in a study of blood T cell repertoires in COVID-19. Study-wide background: Acute and convalescent COVID-19 samples came from the United States, Italy and Spain. PBMCs, B-cell-depleted T cells, or T cells were the source of the cDNA or gDNA that made up the material.

Authors' data handling: Researchers report that nucleated cell counts were estimated from reference gene primer amplification. Using immunoSEQ multiplex PCR, the repertoire was profiled, and TCRdb retains in-frame clones only, with some absent. The V and J calls and clone size come from that table; D and trimming were worked out from the DNA. Altogether 400,000 or so clones are present, about 92% being singletons, with the ten largest covering 0.55% to 0.75%. The CDR3 extends over 14 amino acids. Trimming left V 3 bases short and J 2 bases short, with 12 bases between. Germline V lookup: CDR1 SGHNT, CDR2 YYREEE (reference sequence).

The chain has TRBV5-4 and TRBJ2-7; D is uncertain. This TCR was sampled from a man younger than 35 who had recovered from COVID-19. Sequenced: PBMCs or T cells enriched from blood (not recorded which). CDR3 protein: CASSSPLRAYEQYF. CDR3 bases: TGTGCCAGCAGCTCCCCACTAAGAGCCTACGAGCAGTACTTC. Variable domain in full (rest from reference TRBV5-4 and TRBJ2-7): ETGVTQSPTHLIKTRGQQVTLRCSSQSGHNTVSWYQQALGQGPQFIFQYYREEENGRGNFPPRFSGLQFPNYSSELNVNALELDDSALYLCASSSPLRAYEQYFGPGTRLTVT.